The present entry profiles one TCR beta chain with its context. This sample was taken from a study of shared clonotypes between healthy human individuals. Sequencing was performed with immunoSEQ multiplex PCR; in TCRdb, only in-frame clones are kept and a portion is missing. The data show under 2.5 million clones, roughly 90% seen once. CDR3 length: 15 amino acids. This TCR was sampled from a man aged 18 to 30 in good health. Some clones in this sample may be carry-over from other donors' samples. The rearrangement uses TRBV21-1 and TRBJ2-7. TRBV21-1 is deemed a pseudogene. Sample: naive CD4+ T cells from PBMCs. Stated subset: CD45RA+ positively selected. CDR3 amino acids: CASSAGTYVSYEQYF. The CDR3 DNA reads TGTGCCAGCAGCGCCGGGACCTATGTATCCTACGAGCAGTACTTC.